The clone carrying this T cell receptor (beta chain) was detected many times. The target antigen is unknown. Arm-PCR of CDR3 regions with iRepertoire HTBI primers generated TCR beta libraries. TCRdb re-called the multiplex PCR reads with MiXCR, one entry per CDR3 protein. The sample includes approximately 360,000 distinct CDR3 sequences, approximately 12% of them seen just once. The junction had 7 bases not matched to a gene; V was cut back by 2 bases and J by 6 bases. Germline V gene data show CDR1 as MDHEN and CDR2 as SYDVKM. This CDR3 region has 15 residues. The entry originates in a study of regulatory T cells in long-lasting Graves disease. Overall study results and limits: Persistent Graves' patients showed reduced TCR diversity versus newly diagnosed patients.

Stated time point: newly diagnosed GD, antithyroid drugs for less than 3 months. RNA extracted from PBMCs served as the sequencing template. The sample was also linked to a second study, of T cells in Graves' hyperthyroidism and ophthalmopathy. As that report states: First-round RT-PCR targeting the TCR CDR3 was performed with the HTBI primer set.

The sequence derives from a woman under 30 with Graves disease. The starting material was peripheral blood mononuclear cells (PBMCs), obtained at new diagnosis, from a patient treated with antithyroid drugs. V gene TRBV28 combines with J gene TRBJ2-7, with TRBD1 identical over 10 bases. In nucleotides, the CDR3 is TGTGCCAGCAGTTTACTCCGACAGGGGGCGATCGAGCAGTACTTC. Encoded protein: CASSLLRQGAIEQYF.